This TCR beta chain emerged from a study of T cells in Graves' hyperthyroidism and ophthalmopathy. The germline V gene has CDR1 KGHDR and CDR2 SFDVKD. With 4 bases removed from V and 4 bases from J, the gap between germline ends came to 13 bases. This CDR3 region has 15 residues. TCR beta CDR3 region amplification was performed from RNA transcripts. An initial round of RT-PCR targeting the TCR CDR3 relied on the HTBI primer set. TCRdb used MiXCR to reprocess the multiplex PCR reads, holding one entry per CDR3 protein. There are about 480,000 distinct CDR3 sequences in the sample; around 14% occur only once, and over 15% lies in the top ten.

Sequencing was performed on blood. This sequence joins TRBV24-1 and TRBJ2-1; D might be TRBD2 (6 bases). The clonotype originates from a woman between 18 and 30 years old with Graves' hyperthyroidism. DNA for the CDR3: TGTGCCACCAGTGACCCACAGGAGGGGTACAATGAGCAGTTCTTC. Translation gives CATSDPQEGYNEQFF.